This T cell receptor beta chain originates from a study of tumor and adjacent non-tumor tissue in lung cancer. Overall study: There were roughly 11 adenocarcinoma, a couple of squamous cell carcinoma and 1 small cell lung cancer cases. Study-wide results and caveats: Normal lung showed higher cumulative top 100 clone frequency than tumor.

The library came from three nested PCR rounds adapted from ARM-PCR protocols. TCRdb passed the multiplex PCR reads through MiXCR, listing each CDR3 protein once. Of fewer than 120,000 distinct CDR3 sequences listed, around 82% are singletons. In its sample, this clonotype was seen many times. What it recognizes is unknown. This sample's RNA came from whole unsorted tissue. Germline-derived CDR1 and CDR2 are MDHEN and SYDVKM. Unmatched junction bases numbered 4, after V lost 5 bases and J lost 1 base. The CDR3 runs 14 residues. The rearrangement joins TRBV28 to TRBJ2-5; 7 bases match TRBD1. This clonotype originated in a man in his 70s with non-small cell lung cancer. Sequencing was done on a sample of lung tumor tissue. The CDR3 sequence is CASSKGQLQETQYF. CDR3 DNA sequence: TGTGCCAGCAGTAAGGGACAGCTCCAAGAGACCCAGTACTTC.